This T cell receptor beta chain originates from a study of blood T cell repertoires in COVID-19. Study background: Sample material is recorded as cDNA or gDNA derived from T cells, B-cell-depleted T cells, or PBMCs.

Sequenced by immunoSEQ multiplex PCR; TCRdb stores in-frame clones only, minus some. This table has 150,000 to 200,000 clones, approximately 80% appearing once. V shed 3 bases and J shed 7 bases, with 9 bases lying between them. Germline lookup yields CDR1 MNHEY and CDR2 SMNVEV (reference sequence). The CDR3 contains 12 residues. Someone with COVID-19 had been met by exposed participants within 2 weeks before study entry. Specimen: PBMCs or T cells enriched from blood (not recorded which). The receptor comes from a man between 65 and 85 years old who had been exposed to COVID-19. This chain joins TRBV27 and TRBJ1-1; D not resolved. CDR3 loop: CASSFLHSEAFF. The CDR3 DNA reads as TGTGCCAGCAGTTTCCTCCACAGTGAAGCTTTCTTT.